Shown below are 21 T cell receptor beta chains from a single sample sequenced in a study of EBV T-cell therapy then PD-1 blockade in nasopharyngeal carcinoma. Documented treatment: AdE1-LMPpoly-expanded autologous EBV-specific T-cell therapy followed by anti-PD-1 nivolumab. Clones were read by immunoSEQ multiplex PCR, and TCRdb kept only the in-frame ones, dropping some. The sample carries some 20,000 clones, roughly 84% recorded once. Which antigens these TCRs recognize remains unknown. The sequences come from CD8+ T cells from blood, collected at roughly day 35 from a patient whose treatment included autologous EBV-specific T cells and nivolumab. The origin of the receptors is a man aged 40-49 years with nasopharyngeal carcinoma.

The rearrangement links TRBV27 to TRBJ2-2; possibly TRBD2 for D (6 bases). The V end lost 3 bases, the J end lost 4 bases, and 6 bases lay between the germline ends. Germline values: CDR1 MNHEY, CDR2 SMNVEV (reference sequence). The CDR3 runs 13 residues. The DNA of the CDR3 is TGTGCCAGCAGTTTCGGGGGCACCGGGGAGCTGTTTTTT. Translating it yields CASSFGGTGELFF.

The J gene is TRBJ1-1, the V gene TRBV30, with TRBD1 matching 11 bases. The CDR3 consists of 12 residues. Trimming removed 5 bases from V and 4 bases from J; junction bases left unmatched: 0. The germline gives CDR1 GTSNPN, CDR2 SVGIG (reference sequence). The CDR3 loop reads CAWGQGATEAFF. CDR3 nucleotides: TGTGCCTGGGGACAGGGGGCCACTGAAGCTTTCTTT.

The rearrangement joins TRBV6-6 to TRBJ2-7; no firm D call. CDR1 and CDR2 from the germline V gene are MNHNY and SVGAGI (reference sequence). The V end lost 0 bases, the J end lost 4 bases, and 7 bases lay between the germline ends. This CDR3 spans 13 amino acids. CDR3 DNA: TGTGCCAGCAGTTACTCGGCAGAATACGAGCAGTACTTC. Encoded protein: CASSYSAEYEQYF.

V gene TRBV30 combines with J gene TRBJ2-1, with D maybe TRBD2 (6 bases). Germline V CDR1 and CDR2: GTSNPN, SVGIG (reference sequence). This CDR3 is 14 amino acids long. V was pared by 0 bases and J by 4 bases, with 10 bases between. CDR3 region: CAWSVGSGYNEQFF. CDR3 sequence (DNA): TGTGCCTGGAGTGTAGGTAGCGGTTACAATGAGCAGTTCTTC.

This chain uses TRBV6-2 or TRBV6-3 with TRBJ2-3, with unresolved D. Trimming cost V 6 bases and J 3 bases, with 13 bases left between them. CDR1 and CDR2 from the germline V gene are MNHEY and SVGEGT. The CDR3 is made up of 14 amino acids. Here the CDR3 reads CASSPTSWTDTQYF. The CDR3 DNA reads TGTGCCAGCAGCCCGACAAGCTGGACAGATACGCAGTATTTT.

The genes are TRBV19 and TRBJ1-5; perhaps TRBD1 as D (5 bases). Trimming shortened V by 7 bases and J by 1 base, and 14 bases separated the two germline ends. This CDR3 region has 15 residues. Germline values: CDR1 LNHDA, CDR2 SQIVND (reference sequence). CDR3 nucleotide sequence: TGTGCCAGTACCCCGAGGGGTGCCAGCAATCAGCCCCAGCATTTT. As protein: CASTPRGASNQPQHF.

The rearrangement joins TRBV7-9 to TRBJ1-1; D gene unclear. Trimming removed 2 bases at V and 2 bases at J, with 9 bases between. The CDR3 length is 14 residues. CDR1 is SEHNR and CDR2 is FQNEAQ in the germline V gene (reference sequence). The CDR3 DNA reads as TGTGCCAGCAGCTTACCGACACCAAACACTGAAGCTTTCTTT. Translated, it gives CASSLPTPNTEAFF.

The sample holds one count of this clone. The chain uses TRBV7-6 and TRBJ2-7; 7 nucleotides match TRBD2. The germline CDR1 and CDR2 sequences are SGHVS and FNYEAQ. J lost 1 base, V lost 4 bases, and 10 bases had no gene match. CDR3 length: 16 amino acids. CDR3 protein: CASSSPVGGSSYEQYF. CDR3 nucleotide sequence: TGTGCCAGCAGCTCCCCCGTGGGAGGGAGTTCCTACGAGCAGTACTTC.

This clone has only one observation. The gene calls are TRBV27 and TRBJ2-1, with D perhaps given as TRBD1 or TRBD2 (6 bases each). From germline, CDR1 is MNHEY and CDR2 SMNVEV (reference sequence). Trimming removed 2 bases at V and 6 bases at J, with 14 bases between. This CDR3 is built from 15 residues. The CDR3 sequence: CASSLIRGGPNEQFF. CDR3 sequence (DNA): TGTGCCAGCAGTTTAATACGAGGGGGGCCCAATGAGCAGTTCTTC.

Regarding this clone: Distinct nucleotide sequences in the sample also encode this CDR3. The CDR3 sequence: CASSYRVSNTGELFF. CDR3 in DNA: TGTGCCAGCAGCTACCGGGTCTCGAACACCGGGGAGCTGTTTTTT. This rearrangement joins TRBV6-5 to TRBJ2-2, with unresolved D. V was cut by 6 bases and J by 0 bases, with 11 bases left in between. The CDR3 totals 15 residues. Germline values: CDR1 MNHEY, CDR2 SVGAGI.

The chain links TRBV2 to TRBJ2-7, with 8 bases that match TRBD1. The V gene's germline CDR1 is SNHLY and CDR2 FYNNEI. V lost 6 bases, J lost 12 bases, and 13 bases stayed unmatched. The CDR3 is 13 residues long. The CDR3 nucleotides read TGTGCCAGCAGGGAGCCGGACAGGGATAAGTCGTACTTC. Amino acids: CASREPDRDKSYF.

This chain links TRBV5-6 with TRBJ2-7; 8 positions match TRBD2. The CDR3 is 15 amino acids. V lost 0 bases to trimming and J lost 10 bases; unmatched junction nucleotides: 12. CDR1 and CDR2 (germline): SGHDT, YYEEEE. Written as DNA, the CDR3 is TGTGCCAGCAGCTTGGACTTAGCGGGGTCCACGGAACAGTACTTC. Amino acids: CASSLDLAGSTEQYF.

The J gene is TRBJ1-1, the V gene TRBV4-1, with D uncertain. V lost 4 bases and J lost 7, with 16 bases in between. CDR3 length: 14 amino acids. The germline gives CDR1 MGHRA, CDR2 YSYEKL. CDR3 bases: TGCGCCAGCAGCCGAGAACAAGGCACAGTTGAAGCTTTCTTT. It yields the protein CASSREQGTVEAFF.

The CDR3 protein is CASSFLDRGGGEQFF. The CDR3 DNA is TGTGCCAGTAGTTTCTTAGACAGGGGCGGGGGTGAGCAGTTCTTC. The chain recombines TRBV19 with TRBJ2-1, with D maybe TRBD1 (8 bases). V lost 5 bases and J 9 bases, leaving 20 bases between the germline ends. The V gene's germline CDR1 is LNHDA and CDR2 SQIVND (reference sequence). The CDR3 runs 15 residues.

The chain links TRBV5-5 to TRBJ2-7; TRBD2 aligns across 7 bases. J lost 2 bases, V lost 7 bases, and 12 bases had no gene match. Germline lookup yields CDR1 SGHKS and CDR2 YYEKEE (reference sequence). The CDR3 has 15 residues. The CDR3 DNA reads as TGTGCCAGCGGCCTCGGGGGGACGGCAGCCTACGAGCAGTACTTC. The encoded protein is CASGLGGTAAYEQYF. Full variable domain (missing parts from reference TRBV5-5 and TRBJ2-7): DAGVTQSPTHLIKTRGQQVTLRCSPISGHKSVSWYQQVLGQGPQFIFQYYEKEERGRGNFPDRFSARQFPNYSSELNVNALLLGDSALYLCASGLGGTAAYEQYFGPGTRLTVT.

V gene TRBV7-6 combines with J gene TRBJ2-5; possible D gene TRBD2, 6 bases. V was pared by 3 bases and J by 9 bases, with 20 bases between. This CDR3 comprises 15 residues. Per the germline V gene, CDR1 is SGHVS and CDR2 is FNYEAQ. The DNA for the CDR3 is TGTGCCAGCAGCTTGGGGGGAAAGGAGGTGGGAGCCCAGTACTTC. The encoded protein is CASSLGGKEVGAQYF.

Ten or more counts support this clone. The J gene is TRBJ2-7, the V gene TRBV5-1, with 10 bases matching TRBD2. The germline V gene encodes CDR1 SGHRS and CDR2 YFSETQ. There are 16 residues in the CDR3. The trim removed 4 bases at V and 0 bases at J, leaving 7 bases unmatched. The CDR3: CASSREGLASSYEQYF. The CDR3 DNA reads TGCGCCAGCAGCAGAGAGGGACTAGCGAGCTCCTACGAGCAGTACTTC.

This chain joins TRBV27 and TRBJ2-7, with TRBD1 as a possible D gene (5 bases). CDR1 is MNHEY and CDR2 is SMNVEV in the germline V gene (reference sequence). This CDR3 is 14 amino acids long. With 5 bases removed from V and 1 base from J, the gap between germline ends came to 12 bases. The CDR3 spells CASSGPGQSYEQYF. The CDR3 DNA follows: TGTGCCAGCAGTGGGCCCGGACAATCCTACGAGCAGTACTTC.

This clone showed up just a few times. This CDR3 is CASSPPDRPSNQPQHF. The CDR3 nucleotides are TGTGCCAGCTCACCACCGGACAGACCATCCAATCAGCCCCAGCATTTT. V usage is TRBV18 and J usage is TRBJ1-5, with a weak D call TRBD1 (6 bases). From germline, CDR1 is KGHSH and CDR2 LQKENI. V was trimmed by 0 bases and J by 3 bases, leaving 12 bases between them. The CDR3 contains 16 residues.

The genes are TRBV5-1 and TRBJ1-4; perhaps TRBD1 as D (6 bases). Deletions cut 2 bases from V and 7 bases from J, with 15 bases between. There are 15 residues in the CDR3. The germline V gene encodes CDR1 SGHRS and CDR2 YFSETQ. CDR3 region: CASSFLGGLSEKLFF. DNA of the CDR3: TGCGCCAGCAGCTTCCTAGGGGGGCTAAGTGAAAAACTGTTTTTT.

The gene calls are TRBV7-8 and TRBJ2-7; perhaps TRBD2 as D (6 bases). Trimming pared 5 bases from V and 2 bases from J, leaving 19 bases between. The CDR3 consists of 16 residues. Looked up from germline, CDR1 is SGHVS and CDR2 is FQNEAQ. CDR3 loop: CASSALEEGSPYEQYF. The CDR3 coding sequence is TGTGCCAGCAGCGCTCTCGAGGAGGGATCGCCCTACGAGCAGTACTTC. Filled out from reference TRBV7-8 and TRBJ2-7, the complete variable domain reads GAGVSQSPRYKVAKRGQDVALRCDPISGHVSLFWYQQALGQGPEFLTYFQNEAQLDKSGLPSDRFFAERPEGSVSTLKIQRTQQEDSAVYLCASSALEEGSPYEQYFGPGTRLTVT.